The 22 T cell receptor beta chains given below trace back to one sample, sequenced in a study of blood T cell repertoires in COVID-19. Data came from immunoSEQ multiplex PCR; TCRdb stores just in-frame clones and leaves some out. Of 100,000 to 150,000 clones listed, about 90% are singletons. Specimen: peripheral blood. Receptors were obtained from a middle-aged man with active COVID-19.

This clone is labeled medium-sized. The CDR3 spells CASSQGTGLSGTGELFF. The CDR3 nucleotides are TGCGCCAGCAGCCAAGGAACAGGGTTGAGTGGCACCGGGGAGCTGTTTTTT. J is TRBJ2-2 and V is TRBV4-1; a possible D gene is TRBD1 (6 bases). The CDR3 covers 17 residues. Trimming stripped 1 base from V and 4 bases from J, with 16 bases between. Germline loops: CDR1 MGHRA, CDR2 YSYEKL.

The rearrangement joins TRBV9 to TRBJ2-7, with D possibly being TRBD2 (6 bases). The CDR3 spans 13 residues. CDR1 and CDR2 from the germline V gene are SGDLS and YYNGEE. V was trimmed by 7 bases and J by 0 bases, leaving 11 bases between them. In DNA, the CDR3 is TGTGCCAGCTCCCGCGGGGACTCCTACGAGCAGTACTTC. Protein: CASSRGDSYEQYF.

V usage is TRBV7-2 and J usage is TRBJ1-2; TRBD1 might be the D (5 bases). Trimming shortened V by 0 bases and J by 5 bases, and 7 bases separated the two germline ends. The CDR3 sequence is 13 residues long. Per germline, CDR1 SGHTA and CDR2 FQGNSA. In nucleotides, the CDR3 is TGTGCCAGCAGCTTAGCCCGACAGTATGGCTACACCTTC. Translation: CASSLARQYGYTF.

The rearrangement links TRBV7-9 to TRBJ2-5; 7 bases are shared with TRBD1. V dropped 1 base and J dropped 2; count of bases not matched to a gene: 4. Germline lookup yields CDR1 SEHNR and CDR2 FQNEAQ (reference sequence). The CDR3 is 15 amino acids. The CDR3 region is CASSLEGTVQETQYF. For the CDR3, the DNA is TGTGCCAGCAGCTTAGAAGGGACAGTACAAGAGACCCAGTACTTC.

J is TRBJ2-5 and V is TRBV3-1 (or the pseudogene TRBV3-2); D unclear. Trimming removed 4 bases from V and 4 bases from J, with 16 bases in between. This CDR3 has 15 amino acids. Germline CDR1 is LGHDT and CDR2 is YNNKEL (reference sequence). The CDR3 DNA is TGTGCCAGCAGCCCCACTTCAGGCTTGGGAGAGACCCAGTACTTC. Translating gives CASSPTSGLGETQYF.

The chain joins TRBV7-8 to TRBJ2-3; no reliable D call. V lost 1 base and J 2 bases, leaving 16 bases between the germline ends. Looked up from germline, CDR1 is SGHVS and CDR2 is FQNEAQ. CDR3 size: 17 residues. CDR3 coding DNA: TGTGCCAGCAGCTTAGTCGCCAACAAACCGTTCACAGATACGCAGTATTTT. It yields the protein CASSLVANKPFTDTQYF.

The chain couples TRBV3-1 (or the pseudogene TRBV3-2) to TRBJ2-1; TRBD2 matches 9 bases. The J segment lost 4 bases and the V segment lost 2 bases, leaving 6 bases of the junction unmatched. The CDR3 extends over 16 amino acids. Germline CDR1 is LGHDT and CDR2 is YNNKEL (reference sequence). In nucleotides, the CDR3 is TGTGCCAGCAGCCAACCCGGGCTAGCGGGGTACAATGAGCAGTTCTTC. It specifies CASSQPGLAGYNEQFF.

The V call is TRBV11-3, the J call TRBJ2-5; 7 bases line up with TRBD1. Per the germline V gene, CDR1 is SGHNT and CDR2 is YENEEA. V lost 9 bases, J lost 0 bases, and 10 bases stayed unmatched. CDR3 length: 15 amino acids. The CDR3 DNA follows: TGTGCCAGGGGGACAGTTGCCTTGTACCAAGAGACCCAGTACTTC. Residues: CARGTVALYQETQYF.

The chain is built from TRBV29-1 and TRBJ2-3; D is perhaps TRBD2 (5 bases). Germline-derived CDR1 and CDR2 are SQVTM and ANQGSEA. Trimming pared 1 base from V and 1 base from J, leaving 12 bases between. The CDR3 consists of 15 residues. The CDR3 DNA sequence: TGCAGCGTTGAAGCCTTCGTCGGGGGCACAGATACGCAGTATTTT. Its translation is CSVEAFVGGTDTQYF.

The chain couples TRBV9 to TRBJ2-5, with TRBD2 matching 11 bases. From germline, CDR1 is SGDLS and CDR2 YYNGEE. The CDR3 contains 17 residues. Trimming cost V 4 bases and J 1 base; bases outside gene matches: 9. This chain's CDR3 is CASSLTSGGRLQETQYF. The CDR3 bases are TGTGCCAGCAGCCTCACTAGCGGGGGCCGACTCCAAGAGACCCAGTACTTC.

The chain is built from TRBV3-1 (or the pseudogene TRBV3-2) and TRBJ1-5; 12 bases line up with TRBD1. J gave up 7 bases and V 3 bases, and 4 bases lay outside the gene matches. The CDR3 is made up of 15 amino acids. CDR1 LGHDT and CDR2 YNNKEL come from the germline V gene (reference sequence). DNA of the CDR3: TGTGCCAGCAGCCAGGGGACAGGGGGCGGGCAGCCCCAGCATTTT. Amino acid sequence: CASSQGTGGGQPQHF.

V is TRBV7-2 and J is TRBJ2-3; D ambiguous. The CDR3 spans 12 residues. Trimming left V 4 bases short and J 8 bases short, with 10 bases between. Germline V lookup: CDR1 SGHTA, CDR2 FQGNSA. CDR3 residues: CASSSYLGTQYF. For the CDR3, the DNA is TGTGCCAGCAGCTCGTATCTAGGTACGCAGTATTTT.

This clone was seen only once. The rearrangement joins TRBV6-5 to TRBJ1-2; TRBD1 aligns across 8 bases. Germline CDR1 reads MNHEY; CDR2 reads SVGAGI. With 7 bases clipped from V and 8 bases from J, the junction kept 9 bases outside the gene matches. CDR3 length equals 13 residues. The chain's CDR3 is CASTMTGVKGYTF. The DNA for the CDR3 is TGTGCCAGCACCATGACAGGGGTAAAGGGCTACACCTTC.

This sequence joins TRBV27 and TRBJ1-2; D uncertain. This CDR3 comprises 14 residues. V lost 5 bases, J lost 8 bases, and 18 bases lay in between. Germline loops: CDR1 MNHEY, CDR2 SMNVEV (reference sequence). This CDR3 is CASSLRRDLAGYTF. DNA of the CDR3: TGTGCCAGCAGTCTTAGGAGGGATCTTGCGGGCTACACCTTC.

The chain is built from TRBV19 and TRBJ2-6; weak D call: TRBD1 (6 bases). Trimming cost V 5 bases and J 0 bases, with 14 bases left between them. Germline loops: CDR1 LNHDA, CDR2 SQIVND (reference sequence). This CDR3 contains 17 residues. CDR3 amino acids: CASSEGGRVSGANVLTF. The CDR3 DNA sequence: TGTGCCAGTAGTGAAGGGGGTCGGGTCTCTGGGGCCAACGTCCTGACTTTC.

This chain joins TRBV27 and TRBJ2-2, with D maybe TRBD1 (6 bases). The CDR3 has 16 residues. The V end lost 4 bases, the J end lost 1 base, and 13 bases lay between the germline ends. The germline gives CDR1 MNHEY, CDR2 SMNVEV (reference sequence). The CDR3 sequence: CASSSNRALNTGELFF. The CDR3 coding sequence is TGTGCCAGCAGTTCCAACAGGGCGCTGAACACCGGGGAGCTGTTTTTT.

This chain uses TRBV19 with TRBJ1-2; D unclear. CDR1 and CDR2 (germline): LNHDA, SQIVND (reference sequence). The CDR3 is 14 amino acids. Trimming cost V 2 bases and J 3 bases, with 10 bases left between them. The CDR3 DNA follows: TGTGCCAGTAGTATAACCGGGGTCCACTATGGCTACACCTTC. It is translated as CASSITGVHYGYTF.

The chain carries TRBV6-6 and TRBJ1-2; a possible D gene is TRBD1 (5 bases). In germline, CDR1 is MNHNY, CDR2 SVGAGI (reference sequence). The CDR3 extends over 14 amino acids. With 4 bases removed from V and 7 bases from J, the gap between germline ends came to 16 bases. CDR3 region: CASSLILRGGGYTF. DNA for the CDR3: TGTGCCAGCAGTTTAATACTAAGGGGAGGTGGCTACACCTTC.

This clone was counted once. This rearrangement joins TRBV6-5 to TRBJ2-3; the match to TRBD1 covers 7 bases. Trimming removed 6 bases from V and 2 bases from J; junction bases left unmatched: 8. The CDR3 has 15 residues. Germline V CDR1 and CDR2: MNHEY, SVGAGI. The CDR3 DNA reads as TGTGCCAGCAGCGTAACGGACAGGATCACAGATACGCAGTATTTT. Translating gives CASSVTDRITDTQYF.

The V call is TRBV19, the J call TRBJ1-6, with TRBD1 matching 7 bases. This CDR3 region has 15 residues. The ends lost 4 bases at V and 3 bases at J; junction bases unmatched: 3. In germline, CDR1 is LNHDA, CDR2 SQIVND (reference sequence). CDR3 sequence: CASSNRGRYNSPLHF. DNA for the CDR3: TGTGCCAGTAGTAACAGGGGACGCTATAATTCACCCCTCCACTTT.

The J gene is TRBJ1-4, the V gene TRBV4-2; D remains ambiguous. Per germline, CDR1 LGHNA and CDR2 YNFKEQ. The ends were cut back, 0 bases at V and 7 bases at J, with 15 bases in the middle. The length of the CDR3 is 16 residues. The CDR3 DNA is TGTGCCAGCAGCCAAGATTTTGGAACGGGAGGTGAAAAACTGTTTTTT. Translation: CASSQDFGTGGEKLFF.

CDR3 residues: CAWSVRGSHNQPQHF. CDR3 nucleotides: TGTGCCTGGAGTGTACGTGGCAGTCACAATCAGCCCCAGCATTTT. The chain joins TRBV30 to TRBJ1-5, with D unresolved. This CDR3 comprises 15 residues. The germline V and J ends were trimmed by 0 bases and 3 bases, with 12 bases remaining between them. The germline CDR1 and CDR2 sequences are GTSNPN and SVGIG (reference sequence).